The clone carrying this TCR beta chain occurred a few times. The antigen remains undetermined. TCRdb re-called the 5' RACE reads with MiXCR, one entry per CDR3 protein. The repertoire includes 400,000 to 550,000 distinct CDR3 sequences, roughly an eighth of them detected once, and 0.8% to 1% sits in the top ten. This record comes from a study of identical twins. Study findings and constraints: Out-of-frame beta chain sequences displayed weaker excess sharing between twins.

These same data were also listed under a study on yellow fever vaccine responses in identical twins.

The specimen sequenced was CD4+ T cells sorted from blood. The receptor comes from a young woman in good health.

The CDR3 sequence: CASSLRGGGAVGEQFF. The CDR3 DNA follows: TGTGCCAGCAGCTTAAGGGGCGGGGGAGCAGTTGGTGAGCAGTTCTTC. This chain joins TRBV7-3 and TRBJ2-1; 7 bases line up with TRBD2. Losses at the gene ends were 1 base for V and 9 bases for J; bases not matched to a gene: 12. Per the germline V gene, CDR1 is SGHTA and CDR2 is FQGTGA. The CDR3 is made up of 16 amino acids.